What follows are 27 T cell receptor beta chains derived from one specimen sequenced in a study of cytomegalovirus exposure and HLA in healthy donors. Primers: 60 Vbeta forward and 13 Jbeta reverse. Assay: immunoSEQ multiplex PCR; the TCRdb copy retains only in-frame clones and omits some. The repertoire consists of around 67,000 clones, with around 80% occurring once and the leading ten covering nearly 7.5%. The sample was PBMCs. These receptors all come from a woman under 40 in good health and CMV-seropositive.

This chain links TRBV2 with TRBJ2-4; 7 bases match TRBD1. The ends lost 4 bases at V and 15 bases at J; junction bases unmatched: 9. CDR1 and CDR2 (germline): SNHLY, FYNNEI. This CDR3 is built from 12 residues. In nucleotides, the CDR3 is TGTGCCAGCAGTGTGACTGGACAGGAAAGGTACTTC. This sequence encodes CASSVTGQERYF.

The chain couples TRBV19 to TRBJ2-5; weak D call: TRBD1 (7 bases). The CDR3 runs to 15 residues. The germline V and J ends were trimmed by 5 bases and 3 bases, with 16 bases remaining between them. CDR1 and CDR2 (germline): LNHDA, SQIVND (reference sequence). The chain's CDR3 is CASSFQGGVEETQYF. CDR3 nucleotides: TGTGCCAGTAGTTTCCAGGGGGGAGTGGAAGAGACCCAGTACTTC. Full variable domain (remainder filled in from reference TRBV19 and TRBJ2-5): DGGITQSPKYLFRKEGQNVTLSCEQNLNHDAMYWYRQDPGQGLRLIYYSQIVNDFQKGDIAEGYSVSREKKESFPLTVTSAQKNPTAFYLCASSFQGGVEETQYFGPGTRLLVL.

V is TRBV6-5 and J is TRBJ1-5; TRBD1 matches 10 bases. Unmatched junction bases numbered 3, after V lost 0 bases and J lost 4 bases. Germline CDR1 reads MNHEY; CDR2 reads SVGAGI. This CDR3 comprises 16 residues. CDR3 region: CASSYSGQGLNQPQHF. In nucleotides, the CDR3 is TGTGCCAGCAGTTACTCGGGACAGGGGTTAAATCAGCCCCAGCATTTT.

V usage is TRBV7-9 and J usage is TRBJ2-1; 7 bases fit TRBD2. This CDR3 is 16 amino acids long. J lost 0 bases, V lost 5 bases, and 7 bases had no gene match. Germline V CDR1 and CDR2: SEHNR, FQNEAQ (reference sequence). CDR3 residues: CASSRLGGSSYNEQFF. The CDR3 DNA reads TGTGCCAGCAGCCGCTTGGGCGGGAGCTCCTACAATGAGCAGTTCTTC. The complete variable domain, with remaining parts taken from reference TRBV7-9 and TRBJ2-1, reads DTGVSQNPRHKITKRGQNVTFRCDPISEHNRLYWYRQTLGQGPEFLTYFQNEAQLEKSRLLSDRFSAERPKGSFSTLEIQRTEQGDSAMYLCASSRLGGSSYNEQFFGPGTRLTVL.

The chain has TRBV7-8 and TRBJ2-1, with D perhaps matching TRBD2 (6 bases). Germline CDR1 SGHVS, CDR2 FQNEAQ. The CDR3 contains 14 residues. V lost 3 bases, J lost 8 bases, and 14 bases lay in between. CDR3 sequence: CASSFARTNHEQFF. The CDR3, as DNA: TGTGCCAGCAGCTTTGCGCGGACTAATCATGAGCAGTTCTTC. The full variable domain, with the rest looked up from reference TRBV7-8 and TRBJ2-1, is GAGVSQSPRYKVAKRGQDVALRCDPISGHVSLFWYQQALGQGPEFLTYFQNEAQLDKSGLPSDRFFAERPEGSVSTLKIQRTQQEDSAVYLCASSFARTNHEQFFGPGTRLTVL.

The J gene is TRBJ2-5, the V gene TRBV5-3; tentative D call: TRBD1 (7 bases). TRBV5-3 is an open reading frame, and its role is uncertain. V was shortened by 0 bases and J by 5 bases, with 11 bases between the two germline ends. The CDR3 is 14 amino acids. The CDR3 here is CARSLAGGLETQYF. The CDR3 nucleotides are TGTGCCAGAAGCTTGGCAGGGGGACTCGAGACCCAGTACTTC.

This sequence joins TRBV28 and TRBJ1-2; D gene ambiguous. The ends were cut back, 7 bases at V and 3 bases at J, with 9 bases in the middle. The V gene's germline CDR1 is MDHEN and CDR2 SYDVKM. This CDR3 comprises 12 residues. This chain's CDR3 is CASKRQDYGYTF. The CDR3 DNA reads TGTGCCAGCAAACGCCAGGACTATGGCTACACCTTC.

The CDR3 nucleotides read TGTGCCAGCAGCCCCGGACCCATCCGGAGTAGGGGCTACGAGCAGTACTTC. Protein product: CASSPGPIRSRGYEQYF. The V call is TRBV5-5, the J call TRBJ2-7, with a weak D call TRBD1 (5 bases). CDR1 SGHKS and CDR2 YYEKEE come from the germline V gene (reference sequence). CDR3 length equals 17 residues. V lost 4 bases and J 3 bases, leaving 23 bases between the germline ends.

The chain joins TRBV9 to TRBJ2-5, with 7 bases matching TRBD1. CDR3 length: 15 amino acids. The germline V gene encodes CDR1 SGDLS and CDR2 YYNGEE. The trim removed 0 bases at V and 5 bases at J, leaving 7 bases unmatched. This chain's CDR3 is CASSVGTGPGETQYF. The CDR3 coding sequence is TGTGCCAGCAGCGTAGGGACAGGCCCAGGGGAGACCCAGTACTTC.

The chain carries TRBV11-2 and TRBJ2-7, with TRBD1 identical over 10 bases. V was clipped by 5 bases and J by 2 bases; unmatched bases: 3. Germline lookup yields CDR1 SGHAT and CDR2 FQNNGV. CDR3 length equals 14 residues. DNA of the CDR3: TGTGCCAGCAGCACGGACAGGGGGACCTACGAGCAGTACTTC. Translated, it gives CASSTDRGTYEQYF.

The chain couples TRBV6-1 to TRBJ2-3; possibly TRBD2 for D (6 bases). The ends were cut back, 2 bases at V and 1 base at J, with 13 bases in the middle. The CDR3 is made up of 16 amino acids. Looked up from germline, CDR1 is MNHNS and CDR2 is SASEGT. Written as DNA, the CDR3 is TGTGCCAGCAGTGAACCCCCCGGGACTCGCACAGATACGCAGTATTTT. This sequence encodes CASSEPPGTRTDTQYF.

The J gene is TRBJ2-5, the V gene TRBV7-2, with D possibly TRBD2 on 6 matching bases. The V end lost 5 bases, the J end lost 5 bases, and 18 bases lay between the germline ends. The germline CDR1 and CDR2 sequences are SGHTA and FQGNSA. The CDR3 length is 15 residues. The CDR3 region is CASSTQTSHEETQYF. CDR3 nucleotides: TGTGCCAGCAGCACCCAGACTAGTCATGAGGAGACCCAGTACTTC.

The chain has TRBV2 and TRBJ1-2; D remains unclear. The CDR3 contains 11 residues. Germline V CDR1 and CDR2: SNHLY, FYNNEI. V was trimmed by 8 bases and J by 8 bases, leaving 12 bases between them. The CDR3 DNA is TGTGCCAGCTCGCTAGTGGTGGGCTACACCTTC. Protein sequence: CASSLVVGYTF.

The J gene is TRBJ1-2, the V gene TRBV5-1; no clear D. The CDR3 has 13 residues. The germline CDR1 and CDR2 sequences are SGHRS and YFSETQ. V was clipped by 4 bases and J by 1 base, with 8 bases between them. CDR3 region: CASSGEVNYGYTF. CDR3 DNA: TGCGCCAGCAGCGGAGAGGTTAACTATGGCTACACCTTC.

The chain uses TRBV4-2 and TRBJ2-7, with a tentative D call TRBD2 (6 bases). The CDR3 runs 16 residues. The germline V and J ends were trimmed by 2 bases and 4 bases, with 18 bases remaining between them. The germline V gene has CDR1 LGHNA and CDR2 YNFKEQ. The CDR3 here is CASSQSEEGQVYEQYF. The CDR3, as DNA: TGTGCCAGCAGCCAATCCGAGGAGGGCCAGGTATACGAGCAGTACTTC.

The CDR3 sequence is CASSLSRNTEAFF. The CDR3 coding sequence is TGCGCCAGCAGTTTATCCAGGAACACTGAAGCTTTCTTT. The V and J genes are TRBV10-1 and TRBJ1-1; D is uncertain. The CDR3 extends over 13 amino acids. The germline V and J ends were trimmed by 5 bases and 1 base, with 8 bases remaining between them. Germline V gene sequence: CDR1 WNHNN, CDR2 SYGVQD (reference sequence).

The chain is built from TRBV5-4 and TRBJ2-1; 11 bases match TRBD2. Germline CDR1 and CDR2: SGHNT and YYREEE (reference sequence). V shed 4 bases, J shed 6 bases, and the junction held 9 bases outside the gene matches. CDR3 length: 16 residues. For the CDR3, the DNA is TGTGCCAGCAGCCAGCCTCTAGCGGGAGGAGTCAATGAGCAGTTCTTC. It specifies CASSQPLAGGVNEQFF.

The chain employs TRBV19 and TRBJ1-1, with 7 bases identical to TRBD1. The CDR3 has 18 residues. Trimming at V came to 3 bases and at J to 1 base, leaving 14 bases not matched to a gene. Germline-derived CDR1 and CDR2 are LNHDA and SQIVND (reference sequence). This chain's CDR3 is CASSIGRWNRGPNTEAFF. As DNA, the CDR3 is TGTGCCAGTAGTATTGGTAGGTGGAACAGGGGTCCGAACACTGAAGCTTTCTTT.

The J gene is TRBJ2-5, the V gene TRBV7-9, with 12 nucleotides matching TRBD2. The CDR3 runs 18 residues. CDR1 is SEHNR, CDR2 FQNEAQ, per germline (reference sequence). The junction had 12 bases not matched to a gene; V was cut back by 2 bases and J by 5 bases. The CDR3 protein is CASSLPPRLAGARETQYF. CDR3 in DNA: TGTGCCAGCAGCTTACCCCCCCGACTAGCGGGAGCCCGTGAGACCCAGTACTTC.

This sequence joins TRBV29-1 and TRBJ2-1; 7 nucleotides align to TRBD1. The V and J ends lost 8 bases and 4 bases, in that order; junction bases with no gene match: 11. Germline CDR1 is SQVTM and CDR2 is ANQGSEA. This CDR3 has 14 residues. The CDR3 loop reads CSTSQGQIYNEQFF. The CDR3 nucleotides read TGCAGCACCTCCCAGGGACAGATATACAATGAGCAGTTCTTC.

This chain uses TRBV6-5 with TRBJ2-3; 9 bases align to TRBD1. The CDR3 runs 15 residues. Germline V gene lookup returns CDR1 MNHEY and CDR2 SVGAGI. Germline trimming cut 7 bases from V and 2 bases from J; bases unmatched to any gene: 7. CDR3 DNA: TGTGCCAGCACCCCGGGACAGGGATACACAGATACGCAGTATTTT. Its translation: CASTPGQGYTDTQYF.

This chain connects TRBV25-1 to TRBJ1-4, with D perhaps TRBD1 (5 bases). CDR1 MGHDK and CDR2 SYGVNS come from the germline V gene. The CDR3 runs to 15 residues. Deletions cut 4 bases from V and 0 bases from J, with 9 bases between. The CDR3 loop reads CASSAGVATNEKLFF. The CDR3 DNA is TGTGCCAGCAGTGCGGGGGTGGCAACTAATGAAAAACTGTTTTTT.

The V call is TRBV19, the J call TRBJ2-7, with 10 bases lining up with TRBD2. V was pared by 5 bases and J by 0 bases, with 4 bases of the junction left unmatched. The CDR3 is made up of 15 amino acids. CDR1 and CDR2 from the germline V gene are LNHDA and SQIVND (reference sequence). The CDR3 DNA is TGTGCCAGTAGTGCTGGGACTAGCGTCTCCTACGAGCAGTACTTC. Encoded protein: CASSAGTSVSYEQYF.

This chain uses TRBV7-6 with TRBJ1-6; D perhaps matches TRBD1 (5 bases). Looked up from germline, CDR1 is SGHVS and CDR2 is FNYEAQ. The CDR3 totals 15 residues. The V end was cut by 3 bases, the J end by 6 bases, with 12 bases between. CDR3 residues: CASSLRGFGNSPLHF. The CDR3 DNA reads as TGTGCCAGCAGCTTGCGGGGGTTTGGTAATTCACCCCTCCACTTT.

The genes are TRBV28 and TRBJ1-5; 9 bases map to TRBD1. Germline loops: CDR1 MDHEN, CDR2 SYDVKM. The CDR3 totals 14 residues. Trimming removed 6 bases from V and 2 bases from J; junction bases left unmatched: 2. In DNA, the CDR3 is TGTGCCAGCAGCGGGGACAGGGGCAATCAGCCCCAGCATTTT. Amino acids: CASSGDRGNQPQHF.

This rearrangement joins TRBV7-2 to TRBJ2-5; 11 bases fit TRBD2. Losses at the gene ends were 1 base for V and 4 bases for J; bases not matched to a gene: 14. Per the germline V gene, CDR1 is SGHTA and CDR2 is FQGNSA. The CDR3 spans 19 residues. CDR3 nucleotide sequence: TGTGCCAGCAGCTTAGATCTCCTAGCGGGAGGACTGAGGGTAGAGACCCAGTACTTC. It specifies CASSLDLLAGGLRVETQYF. The full variable domain, completed using reference TRBV7-2 and TRBJ2-5, is GAGVSQSPSNKVTEKGKDVELRCDPISGHTALYWYRQSLGQGLEFLIYFQGNSAPDKSGLPSDRFSAERTGGSVSTLTIQRTQQEDSAVYLCASSLDLLAGGLRVETQYFGPGTRLLVL.

Note on this clone: Other DNA sequences in this sample translate to the same CDR3. This chain uses TRBV7-9 with TRBJ1-5, with D possibly matching TRBD1 (5 bases). Germline assignment: CDR1 SEHNR and CDR2 FQNEAQ (reference sequence). Trimming took off 4 bases at V and 0 bases at J, with 7 bases between the two ends. There are 14 residues in the CDR3. The CDR3 spells CASSSDSSNQPQHF. The CDR3 DNA is TGTGCCAGCAGCTCCGACAGTAGCAATCAGCCCCAGCATTTT. Together with reference TRBV7-9 and TRBJ1-5, the CDR3 gives the full variable domain: DTGVSQNPRHKITKRGQNVTFRCDPISEHNRLYWYRQTLGQGPEFLTYFQNEAQLEKSRLLSDRFSAERPKGSFSTLEIQRTEQGDSAMYLCASSSDSSNQPQHFGDGTRLSIL.